This TCR beta chain was sequenced for a study of technical replicates of blood from four donors. Method: immunoSEQ multiplex PCR; TCRdb's copy keeps in-frame clones and lacks some. Among tens of thousands of clones listed, roughly 94% were seen once. Germline CDR1 SGHVS, CDR2 FNYEAQ. The V and J ends lost 1 base and 1 base, in that order; junction bases with no gene match: 7. The CDR3 has 17 amino acids. This clone was recorded only once. The source material was T cells isolated from PBMCs. This receptor was taken from a human donor in good health. The rearrangement joins TRBV7-6 to TRBJ1-1; 9 bases are shared with TRBD1. The CDR3 region is CASSLGLRGQGNTEAFF. DNA of the CDR3: TGTGCCAGCAGCTTAGGACTGCGGGGACAGGGGAACACTGAAGCTTTCTTT. Full variable domain (missing parts from reference TRBV7-6 and TRBJ1-1): GAGVSQSPRYKVTKRGQDVALRCDPISGHVSLYWYRQALGQGPEFLTYFNYEAQQDKSGLPNDRFSAERPEGSISTLTIQRTEQRDSAMYRCASSLGLRGQGNTEAFFGQGTRLTVV.